Below are 23 T cell receptor beta chains sequenced from a single sample in a study of vaccination effects on CD4 cells after COVID-19. Their antigens remain unidentified. Culture proceeded for approximately 10 days, and CD4+ T cells were then isolated. Two-dose BNT162b2 or mRNA-1273 vaccination was given to participants. Sequencing was performed with immunoSEQ multiplex PCR; in TCRdb, only in-frame clones are kept and a portion is missing. Of 50,000 to 80,000 clones in the sample, roughly four fifths are singletons; the top ten hold approximately 2.4%. Sequences were derived from CD4+ T cells from PBMCs cultured without peptide, sampled after COVID-19 vaccination. These receptors all come from a human donor who received a COVID-19 vaccine.

The chain recombines TRBV28 with TRBJ2-4, with 7 positions matching TRBD1. Looked up from germline, CDR1 is MDHEN and CDR2 is SYDVKM. CDR3 size: 13 residues. Germline trimming cut 2 bases from V and 5 bases from J; bases unmatched to any gene: 0. DNA of the CDR3: TGTGCCAGCAGTTTACAGGGGGAAAACATTCAGTACTTC. This encodes CASSLQGENIQYF.

CDR3 nucleotides: TGTGCCAGCCCAACGACAGGGTCGGACACTGAAGCTTTCTTT. Protein product: CASPTTGSDTEAFF. The rearrangement joins TRBV5-8 to TRBJ1-1; 7 bases line up with TRBD1. CDR1 and CDR2 from the germline V gene are SGHTS and YDEGEE. The J segment lost 3 bases and the V segment lost 7 bases, leaving 9 bases of the junction unmatched. The CDR3 extends over 14 amino acids.

The chain uses TRBV2 and TRBJ2-3; D might be TRBD1 (6 bases). This CDR3 spans 13 amino acids. In germline, CDR1 is SNHLY, CDR2 FYNNEI. The germline V and J ends were trimmed by 7 bases and 4 bases, with 12 bases remaining between them. CDR3: CASKHDRPDTQYF. The CDR3 nucleotides read TGTGCCAGCAAACACGACAGGCCAGATACGCAGTATTTT.

The rearrangement uses TRBV21-1 and TRBJ2-7; the D call in the table, TRBD2, was not verified against the DNA. TRBV21-1 is an annotated pseudogene. CDR3 length: 19 residues. CDR3 DNA: TGTGCCAGCAGCGGATGGACACGGAGACTAGCGGGGAGCTCCTACGAGCAGTACGTC. Protein: CASSGWTRRLAGSSYEQYV.

V and J are TRBV14 and TRBJ2-2; D not resolved. Trimming left V 4 bases short and J 4 bases short, with 10 bases between. This CDR3 has 14 residues. Germline CDR1 reads SGHDN; CDR2 reads FVKESK. CDR3 amino acids: CASSRNMGTGELFF. The CDR3 coding sequence is TGTGCCAGCAGCCGCAATATGGGCACCGGGGAGCTGTTTTTT.

The CDR3 DNA follows: TGCGCCAGCAGCTTAGGGGGCGGGGTAGCCAAAAACATTCAGTACTTC. It encodes CASSLGGGVAKNIQYF. The chain joins TRBV5-1 to TRBJ2-4; possibly TRBD1 for D (7 bases). This CDR3 is built from 16 residues. From germline, CDR1 is SGHRS and CDR2 YFSETQ. V lost 2 bases and J lost 0, with 12 bases in between.

For the CDR3, the DNA is TGTGCCTGGGGGGACAGGGGGTCGAGAGAGCAGTACGTC. Translating gives CAWGDRGSREQYV. This chain joins TRBV30 and TRBJ2-7; 11 nucleotides align to TRBD1. V was pared by 5 bases and J by 7 bases, with 7 bases of the junction left unmatched. This CDR3 is 13 amino acids long. Germline CDR1 reads GTSNPN; CDR2 reads SVGIG (reference sequence).

This CDR3 reads CSVAYGGVGYTF. CDR3 coding DNA: TGCAGCGTCGCCTATGGAGGGGTTGGCTACACCTTC. The genes are TRBV29-1 and TRBJ1-2; the D gene is possibly TRBD1 (5 bases). Trimming pared 6 bases from V and 7 bases from J, leaving 15 bases between. The CDR3 is made up of 12 amino acids. Germline V gene data show CDR1 as SQVTM and CDR2 as ANQGSEA.

This chain joins TRBV12-3 or TRBV12-4 and TRBJ2-7; TRBD1 might be the D (6 bases). This CDR3 region has 13 residues. V gave up 3 bases and J gave up 6 bases, with 12 bases separating them. The CDR3 loop is CASSFNRAGEQYV. CDR3 coding DNA: TGTGCCAGCAGTTTTAACAGGGCGGGCGAGCAGTACGTC.

The chain is built from TRBV27 and TRBJ1-5; 8 bases are a match to TRBD1. The V segment lost 5 bases and the J segment 1 base; nucleotides outside the gene matches: 16. Germline CDR1 reads MNHEY; CDR2 reads SMNVEV (reference sequence). This CDR3 spans 19 amino acids. The CDR3 region is CASSTRRTGTLGSNQPQHF. CDR3 sequence (DNA): TGTGCCAGCAGTACCAGACGGACAGGGACCTTAGGGAGCAATCAGCCCCAGCATTTT.

The chain employs TRBV6-5 and TRBJ1-4; weak D call: TRBD1 (5 bases). Germline CDR1 and CDR2: MNHEY and SVGAGI. The CDR3 has 13 residues. Trimming removed 4 bases from V and 7 bases from J, with 10 bases in between. CDR3 DNA sequence: TGTGCCAGCAGTTCGGACGGGGGTGAAAAACTGTTTTTT. This translates into CASSSDGGEKLFF.

This clone was picked up a small number of times. This chain joins TRBV12-5 and TRBJ1-5, with TRBD1 as a possible D gene (6 bases). V was pared by 6 bases and J by 5 bases, with 17 bases between. The CDR3 is made up of 15 amino acids. The germline CDR1 and CDR2 sequences are LGHNT and FRNRAP. The CDR3 sequence is CASGLTGTADQPQHF. As DNA, the CDR3 is TGTGCTAGTGGACTTACAGGGACGGCCGATCAGCCCCAGCATTTT.

V is TRBV19 and J is TRBJ2-2, with TRBD2 matching over 9 bases. The CDR3 totals 17 residues. The V gene end was trimmed by 5 bases and the J gene end by 1 base; junction bases not matched to a gene: 8. The germline V gene has CDR1 LNHDA and CDR2 SQIVND (reference sequence). CDR3 nucleotides: TGTGCCAGTAGTGGGACTAGCCCTAGCTGGAACACCGGGGAGCTGTTTTTT. Protein product: CASSGTSPSWNTGELFF.

The chain is built from TRBV7-9 and TRBJ2-3, with 14 nucleotides matching TRBD2. The CDR3 is 17 residues long. J was trimmed by 3 bases and V by 5 bases; bases with no gene match: 7. Per germline, CDR1 SEHNR and CDR2 FQNEAQ (reference sequence). DNA of the CDR3: TGTGCCAGCAGCCCCGGACTAGCGGGGGGCAGAACAGATACGCAGTATTTT. Translation gives CASSPGLAGGRTDTQYF.

The chain recombines TRBV14 with TRBJ2-2; TRBD1 might be the D (7 bases). Germline V gene data show CDR1 as SGHDN and CDR2 as FVKESK. This CDR3 region has 15 residues. Trimming left V 1 base short and J 6 bases short, with 12 bases between. DNA of the CDR3: TGTGCCAGCAGCCAAGTAGGAGGGGGCCCCGGGGAGCTGTTTTTT. Protein product: CASSQVGGGPGELFF.

The rearrangement links TRBV27 to TRBJ2-2; 8 nucleotides align to TRBD2. The CDR3 totals 18 residues. J lost 0 bases, V lost 1 base, and 7 bases had no gene match. The germline CDR1 and CDR2 sequences are MNHEY and SMNVEV (reference sequence). CDR3 nucleotides: TGTGCCAGCAGTTTATACAACCCACTAGCGGCGAACACCGGGGAGCTGTTTTTT. This codes for CASSLYNPLAANTGELFF.

The chain uses TRBV15 and TRBJ2-6, with TRBD1 matching 10 bases. The CDR3 totals 18 residues. The V segment lost 1 base and the J segment 3 bases; nucleotides outside the gene matches: 6. The V gene's germline CDR1 is LNHNV and CDR2 YYDKDF (reference sequence). The CDR3 sequence is CATSRAGTGVFGANVLTF. CDR3 DNA: TGTGCCACCAGCAGAGCCGGGACAGGGGTATTTGGGGCCAACGTCCTGACTTTC.

J is TRBJ1-5 and V is TRBV9, with 7 bases that match TRBD1. This CDR3 comprises 15 residues. In germline, CDR1 is SGDLS, CDR2 YYNGEE. The trim removed 2 bases at V and 0 bases at J, leaving 2 bases unmatched. Written as DNA, the CDR3 is TGTGCCAGCAGCGTGACAGGGAGTAGCAATCAGCCCCAGCATTTT. It translates to CASSVTGSSNQPQHF.

The gene calls are TRBV6-2 or TRBV6-3 and TRBJ1-5; D gene ambiguous. Germline lookup yields CDR1 MNHEY and CDR2 SVGEGT. This CDR3 has 15 residues. Trimming removed 5 bases from V and 0 bases from J, with 11 bases in between. The CDR3 region is CASSPWMVSNQPQHF. In DNA form, the CDR3 reads TGTGCCAGCAGTCCCTGGATGGTTAGCAATCAGCCCCAGCATTTT.

This chain uses TRBV5-1 with TRBJ1-6, with D maybe TRBD1 (5 bases). Per germline, CDR1 SGHRS and CDR2 YFSETQ. The CDR3 runs 17 residues. Trimming took off 4 bases at V and 0 bases at J, with 14 bases between the two ends. The CDR3 sequence: CASSRQDTSSYNSPLHF. DNA of the CDR3: TGCGCCAGCAGCCGTCAGGACACAAGCTCCTATAATTCACCCCTCCACTTT.

The chain is built from TRBV5-1 and TRBJ1-2, with 8 bases matching TRBD1. Per germline, CDR1 SGHRS and CDR2 YFSETQ. This CDR3 has 17 amino acids. V dropped 4 bases and J dropped 5; count of bases not matched to a gene: 16. For the CDR3, the DNA is TGCGCCAGCAGCCGCGGGACAGGCTCACTCACCGTTTATGGCTACACCTTC. Protein: CASSRGTGSLTVYGYTF.

The rearrangement links TRBV10-3 to TRBJ1-2; the D gene is possibly TRBD1 (5 bases). Deletions cut 6 bases from V and 2 bases from J, with 13 bases between. The CDR3 is 14 residues long. The germline V gene has CDR1 ENHRY and CDR2 SYGVKD. The CDR3 nucleotides are TGTGCCATCAGCGTTCAAGGGACGAACTATGGCTACACCTTC. Its translation: CAISVQGTNYGYTF.

This chain connects TRBV19 to TRBJ2-2; 9 bases line up with TRBD2. Trimming removed 2 bases from V and 6 bases from J; junction bases left unmatched: 10. The CDR3 sequence is 17 residues long. Germline-derived CDR1 and CDR2 are LNHDA and SQIVND (reference sequence). CDR3 bases: TGTGCCAGTAGTATACTAGCGGGGCGGTCGGTATCCGGGGAGCTGTTTTTT. This encodes CASSILAGRSVSGELFF.